This is a list of T cell receptor beta chains from one sample in a study of T cell repertoires in cytomegalovirus infection. From the reads, TCRdb called clonotypes with MiXCR, one entry per CDR3 protein. The sample has around 570,000 distinct CDR3 sequences, around two fifths seen once; the top ten hold about 46%. Antigens of these TCRs are unknown. Sequenced here: cultured PBMCs, sampled from culture after CMV antigen stimulation. The receptors here all came from a human donor in good health (CMV status not recorded). Some clones in this sample may be carry-over from other donors' samples. The CDR3 runs from the conserved cysteine through the conserved F or W. A D gene is named only where the DNA matches it firmly. For some rows the clone size is stated as once, few or many, or as a class when expanded; others skip it.

clone size: few
D gene: -
V gene: TRBV7-9
CDR3 length: 15
J gene: TRBJ1-2
CDR3 protein: CASSLGGTRGYGYTF
CDR3 DNA: TGTGCCAGCAGCTTAGGTGGGACCCGGGGCTATGGCTACACCTTC

clone size: -
D gene: TRBD2
V gene: TRBV12-3/TRBV12-4
CDR3 length: 16
J gene: TRBJ2-7
CDR3 protein: CASSLAGLAPPYEQYF
CDR3 DNA: TGTGCCAGCAGTTTAGCGGGACTAGCGCCACCCTACGAGCAGTACTTC

clone size: -
D gene: -
V gene: TRBV28
CDR3 length: 12
J gene: TRBJ2-2
CDR3 protein: CATQAGSGELFF
CDR3 DNA: TGTGCCACCCAGGCAGGGTCCGGGGAGCTGTTTTTT

clone size: many
D gene: -
V gene: TRBV7-2
CDR3 length: 14
J gene: TRBJ2-2
CDR3 protein: CASSPRGFTGELFF
CDR3 DNA: TGTGCCAGCAGCCCTCGGGGTTTCACCGGGGAGCTGTTTTTT

clone size: few
D gene: TRBD2
V gene: TRBV7-6
CDR3 length: 15
J gene: TRBJ2-7
CDR3 protein: CASSQSGGRDYEQYF
CDR3 DNA: TGTGCCAGCAGCCAGTCGGGAGGACGAGACTACGAGCAGTACTTC

clone size: -
D gene: -
V gene: TRBV12-3/TRBV12-4
CDR3 length: 14
J gene: TRBJ1-1
CDR3 protein: CASSRPGGGTEAFF
CDR3 DNA: TGTGCCAGCAGCCGACCGGGTGGGGGGACTGAAGCTTTCTTT

clone size: -
D gene: -
V gene: TRBV7-2
CDR3 length: 13
J gene: TRBJ2-4
CDR3 protein: CASSPMGKTDKYF
CDR3 DNA: TGTGCCAGCAGCCCAATGGGGAAGACAGATAAGTACTTC

clone size: -
D gene: -
V gene: TRBV7-8
CDR3 length: 14
J gene: TRBJ1-6
CDR3 protein: CASSFQGINSPLHF
CDR3 DNA: TGTGCCAGCAGCTTCCAGGGGATTAATTCACCCCTCCACTTT

clone size: -
D gene: -
V gene: TRBV20-1
CDR3 length: 13
J gene: TRBJ2-7
CDR3 protein: CSALLGERYEQYF
CDR3 DNA: TGCAGTGCTTTACTGGGGGAGAGGTACGAGCAGTACTTC

clone size: few
D gene: TRBD2
V gene: TRBV7-8
CDR3 length: 17
J gene: TRBJ2-3
CDR3 protein: CASSPLTSGRITDTQYF
CDR3 DNA: TGTGCCAGCAGCCCTTTGACTAGCGGGAGGATAACAGATACGCAGTATTTT

clone size: -
D gene: -
V gene: TRBV28
CDR3 length: 15
J gene: TRBJ2-5
CDR3 protein: CASTLGTLLQETQYF
CDR3 DNA: TGTGCCAGCACCTTGGGGACCCTTTTGCAAGAGACCCAGTACTTC

clone size: -
D gene: -
V gene: TRBV4-2
CDR3 length: 13
J gene: TRBJ1-4
CDR3 protein: CASSQGPHEKLFF
CDR3 DNA: TGTGCCAGCAGCCAGGGGCCTCATGAAAAACTGTTTTTT

clone size: -
D gene: TRBD2
V gene: TRBV6-5
CDR3 length: 16
J gene: TRBJ2-7
CDR3 protein: CASSYSSLAGVDEQYF
CDR3 DNA: TGTGCCAGCAGTTACTCGAGCCTAGCGGGAGTCGACGAGCAGTACTTC

clone size: -
D gene: TRBD1
V gene: TRBV18
CDR3 length: 16
J gene: TRBJ1-5
CDR3 protein: CASSPPGTGGNQPQHF
CDR3 DNA: TGTGCCAGCTCACCACCCGGGACAGGGGGGAATCAGCCCCAGCATTTT

clone size: -
D gene: -
V gene: TRBV5-8
CDR3 length: 15
J gene: TRBJ2-1
CDR3 protein: CASSLLLARYNEQFF
CDR3 DNA: TGTGCCAGCAGCTTGCTCCTAGCGAGATACAATGAGCAGTTCTTC

clone size: -
D gene: -
V gene: TRBV28
CDR3 length: 14
J gene: TRBJ1-2
CDR3 protein: CASSSYNAGGGYTF
CDR3 DNA: TGTGCCAGCAGTTCCTACAACGCGGGAGGTGGCTACACCTTC

clone size: -
D gene: -
V gene: TRBV12-5
CDR3 length: 13
J gene: TRBJ2-3
CDR3 protein: CASGRGSTDTQYF
CDR3 DNA: TGTGCTAGTGGTAGAGGGAGCACAGATACGCAGTATTTT

clone size: -
D gene: -
V gene: TRBV11-2
CDR3 length: 15
J gene: TRBJ1-3
CDR3 protein: CASPPGIPSGNTIYF
CDR3 DNA: TGTGCCAGCCCTCCTGGGATCCCCTCTGGAAACACCATATATTTT

clone size: few
D gene: TRBD2
V gene: TRBV7-2
CDR3 length: 15
J gene: TRBJ2-7
CDR3 protein: CASRIMGLAGYEQYF
CDR3 DNA: TGTGCCAGCAGAATTATGGGACTAGCGGGCTACGAGCAGTACTTC

clone size: -
D gene: -
V gene: TRBV5-6
CDR3 length: 15
J gene: TRBJ1-1
CDR3 protein: CASSGPGPMNTEAFF
CDR3 DNA: TGTGCCAGCAGCGGACCGGGGCCGATGAACACTGAAGCTTTCTTT

clone size: -
D gene: TRBD2
V gene: TRBV4-3
CDR3 length: 14
J gene: TRBJ2-1
CDR3 protein: CASSHRGGSTEQFF
CDR3 DNA: TGCGCCAGCAGCCACCGGGGGGGGTCCACTGAGCAGTTCTTC

clone size: -
D gene: TRBD2
V gene: TRBV5-1
CDR3 length: 16
J gene: TRBJ2-5
CDR3 protein: CASSRGTSGGQETQYF
CDR3 DNA: TGCGCCAGCAGCCGGGGGACTAGCGGGGGCCAAGAGACCCAGTACTTC

clone size: many
D gene: -
V gene: TRBV12-3/TRBV12-4
CDR3 length: 12
J gene: TRBJ1-1
CDR3 protein: CASSLGNTEAFF
CDR3 DNA: TGTGCCAGCAGCTTAGGGAACACTGAAGCTTTCTTT

clone size: -
D gene: -
V gene: TRBV10-3
CDR3 length: 16
J gene: TRBJ1-2
CDR3 protein: CAISESAGAANYGYTF
CDR3 DNA: TGTGCCATCAGTGAGTCGGCGGGGGCCGCTAACTATGGCTACACCTTC

clone size: once
D gene: -
V gene: TRBV20-1
CDR3 length: 14
J gene: TRBJ1-1
CDR3 protein: CSAVLGRINTEAFF
CDR3 DNA: TGCAGTGCCGTGTTGGGGAGGATCAACACTGAAGCTTTCTTT

clone size: -
D gene: -
V gene: TRBV19
CDR3 length: 15
J gene: TRBJ2-1
CDR3 protein: CASRTTGKGINEQFF
CDR3 DNA: TGTGCCAGTAGGACAACAGGGAAAGGGATCAATGAGCAGTTCTTC

clone size: few
D gene: TRBD1
V gene: TRBV6-1
CDR3 length: 13
J gene: TRBJ2-7
CDR3 protein: CASSADRSYEQYF
CDR3 DNA: TGTGCCAGCAGTGCGGACAGGTCCTACGAGCAGTACTTC

clone size: -
D gene: -
V gene: TRBV6-1
CDR3 length: 18
J gene: TRBJ2-7
CDR3 protein: CASTTQKGQLRRLVEQYF
CDR3 DNA: TGTGCCAGCACCACACAGAAGGGGCAACTAAGGAGGCTGGTAGAGCAGTACTTC

clone size: few
D gene: -
V gene: TRBV12-3/TRBV12-4
CDR3 length: 14
J gene: TRBJ1-6
CDR3 protein: CASTRDPRESPLHF
CDR3 DNA: TGTGCCAGCACCAGGGACCCCCGTGAGTCACCCCTCCACTTT

clone size: few
D gene: -
V gene: TRBV6-1
CDR3 length: 14
J gene: TRBJ1-1
CDR3 protein: CASSDKGTNTEAFF
CDR3 DNA: TGTGCCAGCAGTGATAAGGGAACGAACACTGAAGCTTTCTTT

clone size: -
D gene: -
V gene: TRBV6-1
CDR3 length: 15
J gene: TRBJ2-7
CDR3 protein: CASSRDTFNSYEQYF
CDR3 DNA: TGTGCCAGCAGTCGGGACACCTTTAACTCCTACGAGCAGTACTTC

clone size: -
D gene: -
V gene: TRBV29-1
CDR3 length: 11
J gene: TRBJ2-7
CDR3 protein: CSVEDLYEQYF
CDR3 DNA: TGCAGCGTTGAAGACTTATACGAGCAGTACTTC

clone size: -
D gene: TRBD1
V gene: TRBV7-2
CDR3 length: 14
J gene: TRBJ1-4
CDR3 protein: CASSRQGQDEKLFF
CDR3 DNA: TGTGCCAGCAGCCGACAGGGTCAGGATGAAAAACTGTTTTTT

clone size: -
D gene: -
V gene: TRBV29-1
CDR3 length: 14
J gene: TRBJ2-3
CDR3 protein: CSVQTQIYTDTQYF
CDR3 DNA: TGCAGCGTCCAAACCCAAATCTACACAGATACGCAGTATTTT